This T cell receptor (beta chain) was recorded in a study of cytomegalovirus exposure and HLA in healthy donors. Whole-study findings and limits: Later analysis showed most CMV-associated TCR beta chains appearing HLA-restricted.

Per the germline V gene, CDR1 is ENHRY and CDR2 is SYGVKD. With V trimmed by 2 bases and J by 4 bases, 7 bases remained unmatched. This CDR3 spans 15 amino acids. The PCR made use of 60 Vbeta and 13 Jbeta primers. Assay: immunoSEQ multiplex PCR; the TCRdb copy retains only in-frame clones and omits some. This table holds 140,000 to 150,000 clones, around 70% found once. A remark on this clone: Its target is not known.

This rearrangement joins TRBV10-3 to TRBJ1-2; 7 nucleotides line up with TRBD1. The source of this sequence is a woman in her fifties or sixties in good health and CMV-seropositive. Sequencing was carried out using PBMCs. The CDR3 nucleotides are TGTGCCATCAGTGAGATCCGGGGACAGCTCTATGGCTACACCTTC. Translated, it gives CAISEIRGQLYGYTF.